These 3 T cell receptor beta chains came from one sample sequenced in a study of control samples from healthy donors and cancer patients. Produced via immunoSEQ multiplex PCR; TCRdb's table is partial and in-frame only. The sample consists of tens of thousands of clones, more than 85% of them appearing once. Sequencing was performed on PBMCs. The receptor set was obtained from a man aged 40-49 years with colorectal cancer.

This chain links TRBV19 with TRBJ1-5, with D perhaps TRBD1 (5 bases). V lost 5 bases and J lost 6, with 11 bases in between. This CDR3 is 13 amino acids long. CDR1 and CDR2 from the germline V gene are LNHDA and SQIVND (reference sequence). The chain's CDR3 is CASSHQGGQPQHF. The CDR3 DNA sequence: TGTGCCAGTAGTCACCAGGGAGGTCAGCCCCAGCATTTT.

The chain couples TRBV29-1 to TRBJ1-1; 7 positions match TRBD1. In germline, CDR1 is SQVTM, CDR2 ANQGSEA. The V gene end was trimmed by 7 bases and the J gene end by 3 bases; junction bases not matched to a gene: 8. The CDR3 contains 13 residues. CDR3 bases: TGCAGCGGTGGGACAGTTGCTTACACTGAAGCTTTCTTT. Residues: CSGGTVAYTEAFF.

V and J are TRBV5-4 and TRBJ2-2; maybe TRBD2 (5 bases). The germline V gene encodes CDR1 SGHNT and CDR2 YYREEE (reference sequence). This CDR3 region has 16 residues. The V end lost 4 bases, the J end lost 1 base, and 14 bases lay between the germline ends. The CDR3, as DNA: TGTGCCAGCAGCCCCCCCCGGGCGGGGAACACCGGGGAGCTGTTTTTT. Its translation is CASSPPRAGNTGELFF.